The entry that follows covers one T cell receptor beta chain sequence. Its antigen specificity is not known. No base qualities exist here, and no much larger clone lies one base off it. V is pared back by 5 bases and J by 1 base, with 5 bases lying between the germline termini. Based on the germline V gene, the CDR1 and CDR2 sequences are SGHNT and YENEEA. The CDR3 starts with the cysteine, ends with the phenylalanine, and has 12 residues. The CDR3 DNA has 36 bases and is translated from base 1. TCRbeta CDR3 regions were amplified from genomic DNA by means of the immunoSEQ Assay, a bias-controlled multiplex PCR. As for the original processing: The number of nucleated cells in each sample was estimated from the amplification of reference gene primers within the assay. To quantify the absolute abundance of each unique TCRbeta CDR3 rearrangement, sequence reads were collapsed and filtered. For each sample, productive Simpson clonality was calculated as the square root of Simpson's diversity index across productive rearrangements. The clones in this table, taken by TCRdb from immuneACCESS, are in-frame only. Not every clone is retained; where verified, under half of the shortfall comes from an unresolved V gene, and the cause of the rest is unknown. The DNA gave D and trimming, while V, J and clone size come from that table. Within this sample are about 140,000 clones, with around 91% of them counted one time only. Approximately 3% of the sample is held by the ten biggest clonotypes.

Each collaborating institution followed its own protocols to collect whole blood in K2EDTA tubes. For TCRbeta analysis, collaborators shipped samples as frozen whole blood, isolated PBMCs, or DNA extracted from either of those sample types. This entry comes from a study of blood T cell repertoires in COVID-19 (dated by TCRdb to the early 2020s). In terms of the full investigation: Samples from collaborators originated in the United States, Italy and Spain and spanned both the acute and convalescent phases of COVID-19. Subjects who had been exposed to COVID-19, were actively infected with it, or had recovered from it provided the deeply sampled blood TCRbeta repertoires that made up the dataset. The sample metadata nearly always contained a de-identified subject ID, COVID-19 status, age in years and sex. Where HLA class I and class II types were available, the types were taken from metadata supplied by the sample provider, not from assay-based typing. The prospective study material was composed of cDNA or gDNA derived from T cells, B-cell-depleted T cells, or PBMCs. Samples came from the ongoing ImmuneRACE study (first 160 participants) plus 1,254 subjects from 6 global collaborators. A freely available public database, intended as a resource for researchers studying the immune response to SARS-CoV-2, is where the repertoires were released.

What the study reported, not specific to this receptor: The amount of clinical and demographic metadata varied by source and participant and was provided uncurated.

Sequencing used peripheral blood. The source is an older woman with active COVID-19. In this chain, TRBV11-3 is recombined with TRBJ2-5, with no reliable assignment of the D segment. For the CDR3, the sequence is CASSPLQETQYF. The sequence in DNA is TGTGCCAGCAGCCCCCTCCAAGAGACCCAGTACTTC.